This TCR beta chain appears in the sequencing data of a study of shared clonotypes between healthy human individuals. Sequenced by immunoSEQ multiplex PCR; TCRdb stores in-frame clones only, minus some. The data show about 1,800,000 clones, with roughly 94% seen just once and around 1.2% held by the top ten. Naive CD8 cells comprised CD45RO-negative, CCR7-positively selected cells, excluding terminally differentiated effector memory CD45RA+ cells. Overall study results and limits: Apart from blood, nothing was sampled; tissue repertoires likely differ. The four-donor shared clonotypes exceeded non-shared clonotypes in generation probability, with non-shared ones scoring lower.

On this clone itself: The antigen is unknown.

CDR3 length: 14 residues. The germline V gene has CDR1 MNHNS and CDR2 SASEGT. The V end was cut by 2 bases, the J end by 5 bases, with 10 bases between. The sequencing input was naive CD8+ T cells sorted from blood. The chain recombines TRBV6-1 with TRBJ1-5; D not resolved. This clonotype was obtained from a man younger than 35 in good health. CDR3 region: CASSEPIRDQPQHF. CDR3 DNA: TGTGCCAGCAGTGAACCAATTAGGGATCAGCCCCAGCATTTT.